This T cell receptor (beta chain) comes out of a study of T cell repertoires in cytomegalovirus infection. This clonotype was detected a few times. Its antigen is unknown. Study-wide points: The study found HLA-C-restricted CMV-specific TCR beta clonotypes dominating the ex vivo response. Carriers of CMV and the relevant HLA type were discriminated by public TCR beta frequency.

Germline CDR1 reads MDHEN; CDR2 reads SYDVKM. J gave up 0 bases and V 6 bases, and 4 bases lay outside the gene matches. There are 14 residues in the CDR3. TCRdb itself ran the reads through MiXCR, one entry per CDR3 protein. The sample includes roughly 600,000 distinct CDR3 sequences, less than 25% of them seen just once. The chain couples TRBV28 to TRBJ1-2, with TRBD1 matching over 7 bases. Material: CD8+ T cells from PBMCs. The clonotype was recovered from a human donor in good health (CMV status not recorded). Some clones in this sample may be carry-over from other donors' samples. The CDR3 bases are TGTGCCAGCAGCCCCGACAGGGCTAACTATGGCTACACCTTC. Translation gives CASSPDRANYGYTF.